The rows below give T cell receptor beta chains drawn from one sample of a study of post-analysis software for immune sequencing data. TCRdb reprocessed the PCR reads with MiXCR, giving one entry per CDR3 protein. This sample carries some 700,000 distinct CDR3 sequences, 55% to 70% of them seen once, and the ten largest clones take over 9%. The sample taken for sequencing was blood. Receptor source: a girl aged 2 to 9 with multiple sclerosis. Both conserved end residues are part of each CDR3. The D gene is left open where the match is weak. Part of the rows lack a size; the others show once, few, many or a class for expanded clones.

j_call cdr3_length v_call d_call clone_size cdr3_nt cdr3_aa
TRBJ2-7 13 TRBV27 - - TGTGCCAGCAGTTTAGATCCCGCCTACGAGCAGTACTTC CASSLDPAYEQYF
TRBJ2-5 15 TRBV5-1 TRBD1 - TGCGCCAGCAGCCGGGTGGACAGGGACCAAGAGACCCAGTACTTC CASSRVDRDQETQYF
TRBJ1-1 14 TRBV10-3 TRBD1 once TGTGCCATAAGCGGGACAGGGATTAACACTGAAGCTTTCTTT CAISGTGINTEAFF
TRBJ1-2 14 TRBV5-1 - - TGCGCCAGCAGCTTGGCCGGCAGCGGCTATGGCTACACCTTC CASSLAGSGYGYTF
TRBJ1-5 16 TRBV21-1 - - TGTGCCAGCAGCAAAGTAGCCCCTGGTGGTAATCAGCCCCAGCATTTT CASSKVAPGGNQPQHF
TRBJ2-5 11 TRBV29-1 - - TGCAGCGTTGAACTCCCCCGGAAGCAGTACTTC CSVELPRKQYF
TRBJ2-3 14 TRBV20-1 - - TGCAGTGCTAGACCTGCTAGCGAGGCAAATACGCAGTATTTT CSARPASEANTQYF
TRBJ2-1 16 TRBV9 TRBD2 few TGTGCCAGCAGCGTAGATCGCGGGAGGTCCTACAATGAGCAGTTCTTC CASSVDRGRSYNEQFF
TRBJ2-3 14 TRBV10-3 TRBD2 once TGTGCCATCAGCACAGCGGGAGGGCTTTCTACGCAGTATTTT CAISTAGGLSTQYF
TRBJ2-5 12 TRBV7-2 - - TGTGCCAGCAGCCCATTGCAGGAGGCCCAGTACTTC CASSPLQEAQYF
TRBJ1-5 12 TRBV12-3/TRBV12-4 - - TGTGCCAGCACCGTATTAAATCAGCCCCAGCATTTT CASTVLNQPQHF
TRBJ1-1 17 TRBV7-9 TRBD1 - TGTGCCAGCAGCTTATGGGGGGGACAGGGGGCTTACACTGAAGCTTTCTTT CASSLWGGQGAYTEAFF
TRBJ2-4 16 TRBV7-9 - - TGTGCCAGCAGCTTAGAGGACAGTAAGGCCAAAAACATTCAGTACTTC CASSLEDSKAKNIQYF
TRBJ2-1 13 TRBV20-1 - - TGCAGTGCTCTCCGAGGTGTGAGCAATGAGCAGTTCTTC CSALRGVSNEQFF
TRBJ2-1 13 TRBV12-3/TRBV12-4 - few TGTGCCAGCAGGCCATCGTTACAGAATGAGCAGTTCTTC CASRPSLQNEQFF